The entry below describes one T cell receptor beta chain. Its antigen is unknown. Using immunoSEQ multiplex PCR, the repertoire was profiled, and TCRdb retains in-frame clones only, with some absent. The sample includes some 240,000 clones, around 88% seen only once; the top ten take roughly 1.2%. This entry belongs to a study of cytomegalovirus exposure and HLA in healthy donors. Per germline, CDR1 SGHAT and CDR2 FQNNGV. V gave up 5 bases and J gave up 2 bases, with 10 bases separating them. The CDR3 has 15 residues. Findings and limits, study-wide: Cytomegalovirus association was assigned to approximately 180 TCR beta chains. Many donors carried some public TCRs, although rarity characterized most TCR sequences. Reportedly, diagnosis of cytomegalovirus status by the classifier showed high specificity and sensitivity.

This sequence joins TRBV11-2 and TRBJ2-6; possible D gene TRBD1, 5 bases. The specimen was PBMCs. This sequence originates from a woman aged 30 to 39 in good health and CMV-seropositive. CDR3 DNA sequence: TGTGCCAGCAGCCTCAGGGATACTGGGGCCAACGTCCTGACTTTC. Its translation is CASSLRDTGANVLTF.